This T cell receptor beta chain derives from a study of blood T cell repertoires in COVID-19. Study in general: The samples span acute and convalescent COVID-19 from the United States, Italy and Spain.

CDR1 is SGHNT, CDR2 YYREEE, per germline (reference sequence). The CDR3 consists of 15 residues. The V and J ends lost 4 bases and 4 bases, in that order; junction bases with no gene match: 8. In the original analysis: Reference gene primer amplification yielded estimated nucleated cell counts. The protocol was immunoSEQ multiplex PCR, while the TCRdb copy is restricted to in-frame clones and leaves out a portion. The DNA was the basis for D and trimming; V, J and clone size are from that table. The sample consists of roughly 420,000 clones, more than 75% of them appearing once. Living in 24 US areas, the participants were between roughly 18 and 95 years of age. Clinical histories supplied by participants themselves formed the basis of cohort assignment.

This receptor was identified in a woman aged 25 to 39 with acute COVID-19. Sequencing input: PBMCs or T cells enriched from blood (not recorded which). The chain carries TRBV5-4 and TRBJ1-2; the match to TRBD1 covers 9 bases. DNA of the CDR3: TGTGCCAGCAGCCCCCGGACAGGGGTTGTCTATGGCTACACCTTC. Amino acid sequence: CASSPRTGVVYGYTF.